One sample yielded the 4 T cell receptor beta chains listed below, sequenced in a study of tumor and adjacent non-tumor tissue in lung cancer (dated by TCRdb to the late 2010s). RNA was isolated from bulk unsorted tissue, and RNA quality was assessed with a NanoDrop ND-1000 and an Agilent 2100. Library creation used multiplex PCR. The sample was run on an Illumina HiSeq 2500. TCRbeta libraries were constructed through three rounds of nested PCR with primers (Table S4) according to protocols modified from ARM-PCR. Clones were called with MiXCR by TCRdb after fastp trimmed the public reads at Q25, and only in-frame beta chains were retained. Every distinct CDR3 protein forms one entry, paired with its most common genes and DNA. The sample data list 70,000 to 90,000 distinct CDR3 sequences, and under 85% of these were observed just once. The ten largest clones take up 9.5% to 15% of the sample. The sequenced sample was lung tumor tissue. Receptor source: a woman aged 45-65 years with non-small cell lung cancer.

This clonotype was detected only once. The chain has TRBV2 and TRBJ1-5, with no clear D. Germline V lookup: CDR1 SNHLY, CDR2 FYNNEI. CDR3 length: 14 amino acids. CDR3 sequence (DNA): TGTGCAGGCACCGGCAGCGGGGACAATCAGCCCCAGCATTTT. Amino acid sequence: CAGTGSGDNQPQHF.

This clonotype has only one observation. It is likely a read error, because the conserved phenylalanine at the end of the CDR3 is missing. V usage is TRBV12-3 or TRBV12-4 and J usage is TRBJ1-6; perhaps TRBD1 as D (5 bases). The CDR3 runs to 13 residues. CDR3 sequence: CVSRPDSSSPLHS. CDR3 bases: TGTGTCAGCAGACCCGACAGTTCTTCACCCCTCCACTCT.

Worth noting for this clonotype: As the CDR3 is not closed by the conserved phenylalanine or tryptophan, this likely results from a read error. V usage is TRBV6-5 and J usage is TRBJ1-1, with D possibly being TRBD1 (5 bases). CDR1 MNHEY and CDR2 SVGAGI come from the germline V gene. The ends were cut back, 6 bases at V and 3 bases at J, with 14 bases in the middle. The CDR3 contains 14 residues. The CDR3 nucleotides read TGTGCCAGCAGCTTGCGGGGGGGGGACACTGAAGCTTTCTAT. This gives the protein CASSLRGGDTEAFY.

Worth noting for this clonotype: The junction and the germline gene differ at one end; a read error may be behind it. The J gene is TRBJ2-5, the V gene TRBV6-5; D is unclear. This CDR3 spans 16 amino acids. Germline assignment: CDR1 MNHEY and CDR2 SVGAGI. As DNA, the CDR3 is TGTGCCAGTAGTCCTTTCCCGGCCAGGTTCCAAGAGACCCAGAACTTC. Its protein is CASSPFPARFQETQNF.